Listed here are 20 T cell receptor beta chains from one sample, sequenced in a study of response to subunit inactivated influenza vaccine. TCRdb re-called the RT-PCR reads with MiXCR, one entry per CDR3 protein. This table has some 500,000 distinct CDR3 sequences, 10% to 15% appearing once. Sequenced material: PBMCs from blood, taken roughly 45 days after vaccination. Source of these receptors: a man aged 50-60 years who received an inactivated influenza vaccine.

DNA for the CDR3: TGCAGTGCTAGCCGAACTAGCGGAAACAATGAGCAGTTCTTC. It encodes CSASRTSGNNEQFF. The gene calls are TRBV20-1 and TRBJ2-1, with 8 bases aligning to TRBD2. In germline, CDR1 is DFQATT, CDR2 SNEGSKA (reference sequence). V lost 3 bases, J lost 5 bases, and 6 bases stayed unmatched. The CDR3 is 14 amino acids.

There are many counts of this clonotype. The gene calls are TRBV11-2 and TRBJ2-2; the D is unclear. CDR1 is SGHAT and CDR2 is FQNNGV in the germline V gene. The CDR3 is 13 residues long. The V gene lost 4 bases and the J gene lost 4 bases, with 7 bases spanning the gap. Here the CDR3 DNA reads TGTGCCAGCAGCTCCAGCTCCACCGGGGAGCTGTTTTTT. Translated: CASSSSSTGELFF.

This clonotype appeared many times. The chain uses TRBV7-2 and TRBJ1-5; D gene ambiguous. Trimming left V 6 bases short and J 4 bases short, with 10 bases between. The CDR3 consists of 13 residues. Germline assignment: CDR1 SGHTA and CDR2 FQGNSA. DNA of the CDR3: TGTGCCAGCAGTTTGGCAGTAAATCAGCCCCAGCATTTT. This encodes CASSLAVNQPQHF. Using reference TRBV7-2 and TRBJ1-5 for the parts outside the CDR3, the full variable domain is GAGVSQSPSNKVTEKGKDVELRCDPISGHTALYWYRQSLGQGLEFLIYFQGNSAPDKSGLPSDRFSAERTGGSVSTLTIQRTQQEDSAVYLCASSLAVNQPQHFGDGTRLSIL.

This clonotype has only a few counts. The rearrangement joins TRBV7-2 to TRBJ2-6; D is unresolved. CDR3 length: 16 residues. Germline assignment: CDR1 SGHTA and CDR2 FQGNSA. V was clipped by 1 base and J by 2 bases, with 9 bases between them. CDR3 nucleotides: TGTGCCAGCAGCTTAGACATCCTAGCTGGGGCCAACGTCCTGACTTTC. This translates into CASSLDILAGANVLTF.

V is TRBV6-1 and J is TRBJ2-1, with 7 bases lining up with TRBD1. Looked up from germline, CDR1 is MNHNS and CDR2 is SASEGT. J gave up 0 bases and V 8 bases, and 7 bases lay outside the gene matches. This CDR3 has 15 amino acids. This CDR3 reads CASLPGQSSYNEQFF. CDR3 DNA: TGTGCCAGCCTTCCGGGACAGAGCTCCTACAATGAGCAGTTCTTC.

The chain is built from TRBV7-2 and TRBJ2-5; 8 nucleotides match TRBD2. There are 15 residues in the CDR3. Looked up from germline, CDR1 is SGHTA and CDR2 is FQGNSA. V lost 6 bases, J lost 5 bases, and 11 bases stayed unmatched. The CDR3 nucleotides are TGTGCCAGCAGTCGGGTCAGCGGGAGATTGGAGACCCAGTACTTC. This codes for CASSRVSGRLETQYF.

The chain links TRBV6-5 to TRBJ2-7, with TRBD1 identical over 7 bases. This CDR3 has 19 residues. The ends lost 2 bases at V and 3 bases at J; junction bases unmatched: 19. CDR1 and CDR2 (germline): MNHEY, SVGAGI. The CDR3 loop is CASSYRIGTARQGCYEQYF. The DNA for the CDR3 is TGTGCCAGCAGTTACAGAATAGGTACGGCCCGACAGGGCTGCTACGAGCAGTACTTC.

This clonotype has a count of ten or more. The rearrangement uses TRBV5-1 and TRBJ2-7; tentative D call: TRBD1 (5 bases). Trimming cost V 4 bases and J 3 bases, with 11 bases left between them. Germline loops: CDR1 SGHRS, CDR2 YFSETQ. The CDR3 covers 13 residues. In nucleotides, the CDR3 is TGCGCCAGCAGCGTGGACACAAACTACGAGCAGTACTTC. This codes for CASSVDTNYEQYF.

In this sample, this clonotype turned up a few times. The rearrangement joins TRBV20-1 to TRBJ2-7; D is unclear. The V end lost 3 bases, the J end lost 0 bases, and 9 bases lay between the germline ends. The CDR3 covers 13 residues. The germline gives CDR1 DFQATT, CDR2 SNEGSKA (reference sequence). CDR3 DNA: TGCAGTGCTAGGTATTTAGGCTCCTACGAGCAGTACTTC. It specifies CSARYLGSYEQYF.

The chain joins TRBV5-1 to TRBJ1-4; no clear D. V lost 1 base and J lost 0, with 7 bases in between. Germline V gives CDR1 SGHRS, CDR2 YFSETQ. The CDR3 loop spans 15 amino acids. CDR3 nucleotide sequence: TGCGCCAGCAGCTTGTGGGGTGCAACTAATGAAAAACTGTTTTTT. It translates to CASSLWGATNEKLFF.

A few counts support this clonotype. The chain has TRBV5-1 and TRBJ2-2; the D gene is possibly TRBD1 (6 bases). Germline V gene lookup returns CDR1 SGHRS and CDR2 YFSETQ. The CDR3 loop spans 15 amino acids. Trimming stripped 3 bases from V and 3 bases from J, with 12 bases between. The CDR3 spells CASSSGHPDTGELFF. CDR3 nucleotide sequence: TGCGCCAGCAGCTCGGGACACCCCGACACCGGGGAGCTGTTTTTT.

The chain has TRBV11-3 and TRBJ2-1; 8 bases map to TRBD2. CDR1 is SGHNT, CDR2 YENEEA, per germline. The CDR3 has 15 amino acids. Germline trimming cut 1 base from V and 4 bases from J; bases unmatched to any gene: 3. The CDR3 DNA follows: TGTGCCAGCAGCTTAGGTGGACTAGCTTACAATGAGCAGTTCTTC. Translating it yields CASSLGGLAYNEQFF.

This clonotype was seen only a few times. The chain combines TRBV6-5 with TRBJ1-4; D gene uncertain. Trimming removed 0 bases at V and 8 bases at J, with 13 bases between. CDR1 and CDR2 (germline): MNHEY, SVGAGI. The CDR3 sequence is 15 residues long. The CDR3 protein is CASSYSGAEREKLFF. CDR3 DNA sequence: TGTGCCAGCAGTTACTCTGGCGCAGAGAGGGAAAAACTGTTTTTT.

This sequence joins TRBV5-5 and TRBJ2-1; TRBD2 aligns across 9 bases. J gave up 6 bases and V 5 bases, and 6 bases lay outside the gene matches. The CDR3 is 14 residues long. Germline assignment: CDR1 SGHKS and CDR2 YYEKEE (reference sequence). CDR3 coding DNA: TGTGCCAGCAGGAAGGCGGGAGGGCCCAATGAGCAGTTCTTC. Amino acid sequence: CASRKAGGPNEQFF.

The rearrangement joins TRBV7-2 to TRBJ2-7, with a weak D call TRBD2 (5 bases). V was shortened by 3 bases and J by 0 bases, with 15 bases between the two germline ends. CDR1 is SGHTA, CDR2 FQGNSA, per germline. The length of the CDR3 is 16 residues. The CDR3 reads CASSLGGLTFSYEQYF. For the CDR3, the DNA is TGTGCCAGCAGCTTGGGCGGACTCACATTCTCCTACGAGCAGTACTTC. The variable domain in full, with the rest retrieved from reference TRBV7-2 and TRBJ2-7, is GAGVSQSPSNKVTEKGKDVELRCDPISGHTALYWYRQSLGQGLEFLIYFQGNSAPDKSGLPSDRFSAERTGGSVSTLTIQRTQQEDSAVYLCASSLGGLTFSYEQYFGPGTRLTVT.

V and J are TRBV7-9 and TRBJ1-1; D is unresolved. V was trimmed by 1 base and J by 5 bases, leaving 14 bases between them. CDR1 and CDR2 from the germline V gene are SEHNR and FQNEAQ (reference sequence). The length of the CDR3 is 15 residues. The CDR3 nucleotides read TGTGCCAGCAGCTTAGTGTCATCAAGAGAGACTGAAGCTTTCTTT. This sequence encodes CASSLVSSRETEAFF.

In its sample, this clonotype was seen a few times. J is TRBJ2-2 and V is TRBV20-1; D is perhaps TRBD2 (6 bases). The CDR3 consists of 16 residues. In germline, CDR1 is DFQATT, CDR2 SNEGSKA (reference sequence). The V end was cut by 0 bases, the J end by 1 base, with 12 bases between. The DNA for the CDR3 is TGCAGTGCTAGAGATTTGCGGGGAGAGAACACCGGGGAGCTGTTTTTT. Encoded protein: CSARDLRGENTGELFF.

This clonotype has only a few counts. The V call is TRBV6-2 or TRBV6-3, the J call TRBJ1-5; tentatively, D is TRBD1 (5 bases). CDR3 length: 16 residues. The germline gives CDR1 MNHEY, CDR2 SVGEGT. Trimming left V 7 bases short and J 4 bases short, with 20 bases between. In nucleotides, the CDR3 is TGTGCCAGCAAGACCTTCGGGCAGGGCCTAAATCAGCCCCAGCATTTT. Translation: CASKTFGQGLNQPQHF.

The table lists this clonotype with a few counts. The chain couples TRBV6-5 to TRBJ2-5; D is possibly TRBD1 (6 bases). Trimming stripped 2 bases from V and 5 bases from J, with 21 bases between. The CDR3 sequence is 17 residues long. Germline CDR1 is MNHEY and CDR2 is SVGAGI. CDR3 sequence reads: CASSYTQGPTGQETQYF. In DNA form, the CDR3 reads TGTGCCAGCAGTTACACCCAAGGACCTACAGGGCAGGAGACCCAGTACTTC.

This clonotype was recorded a few times. J is TRBJ2-2 and V is TRBV21-1; no check of the table's D call, TRBD1, against the DNA was made. TRBV21-1 corresponds to a pseudogene. CDR3 size: 19 residues. The CDR3 loop is CASSKALSRTGGHAGELFF. The CDR3 nucleotides read TGTGCCAGCAGCAAAGCGCTTTCGAGGACAGGGGGACACGCCGGGGAGCTGTTTTTT.